The 26 T cell receptor beta chains given below trace back to one sample, sequenced in a study of T cells expressing NK-cell markers. TCRdb re-called the 5' RACE reads and gives one entry per CDR3 protein, without DNA. The ten most abundant clones cover around 5.3% of a sample with approximately 380,000 distinct CDR3 sequences. Material for sequencing was blood T cells: a sorted CD56 or NKG2C T cell subset, CD4+ or CD8+ T cells, or bulk PBMC T cells (not recorded which). The receptors shown here come from a man aged 18-69 years in good health.

V is TRBV5-5 and J is TRBJ2-3; without DNA, the TCRdb call of TRBD1 cannot be checked. This CDR3 region has 15 residues. Per germline, CDR1 SGHKS and CDR2 YYEKEE (reference sequence). The CDR3 loop is CASSLSVHGGDTQYF. Full variable domain (rest looked up from reference TRBV5-5 and TRBJ2-3): DAGVTQSPTHLIKTRGQQVTLRCSPISGHKSVSWYQQVLGQGPQFIFQYYEKEERGRGNFPDRFSARQFPNYSSELNVNALLLGDSALYLCASSLSVHGGDTQYFGPGTRLTVL.

The chain is built from TRBV20-1 and TRBJ2-7; TCRdb designates TRBD1, a call that cannot be tested without DNA. The CDR3 has 13 amino acids. The germline CDR1 and CDR2 sequences are DFQATT and SNEGSKA (reference sequence). The CDR3 reads CSAMGQGDNEQYF.

J is TRBJ2-1 and V is TRBV7-3; TCRdb returns TRBD1, unconfirmable since there is no DNA. In germline, CDR1 is SGHTA, CDR2 FQGTGA. The CDR3 consists of 16 residues. CDR3 amino acids: CASSLDPRGAYNEQFF.

The chain links TRBV2 to TRBJ2-5; TCRdb lists TRBD1, though no DNA is available to test this call. The CDR3 is 13 residues long. The V gene's germline CDR1 is SNHLY and CDR2 FYNNEI. The CDR3 reads CASSVPGVGTQYF.

The chain has TRBV2 and TRBJ2-7; as DNA is missing, the TRBD1 call by TCRdb cannot be tested. The V gene's germline CDR1 is SNHLY and CDR2 FYNNEI. The CDR3 has 14 residues. The CDR3 here is CASRVTGINHEQYF.

This chain connects TRBV2 to TRBJ2-7; as DNA is missing, the TRBD2 call by TCRdb cannot be tested. The CDR3 loop spans 15 amino acids. The germline V gene encodes CDR1 SNHLY and CDR2 FYNNEI. The CDR3 is CASRPWTASRYEQYF.

The CDR3 here is CASSRTAGTEINYGYTF. This chain connects TRBV7-9 to TRBJ1-2; TCRdb's D call of TRBD1 is untestable without DNA. This CDR3 region has 17 residues. Per the germline V gene, CDR1 is SEHNR and CDR2 is FQNEAQ (reference sequence).

The V gene is TRBV5-1, the J gene TRBJ2-5; there is no DNA to check the TCRdb D call of TRBD1. The V gene's germline CDR1 is SGHRS and CDR2 YFSETQ. The CDR3 runs to 14 residues. The CDR3 sequence: CASSRAGGQETQYF.

The chain joins TRBV20-1 to TRBJ2-5. This CDR3 has 12 amino acids. Germline V lookup: CDR1 DFQATT, CDR2 SNEGSKA (reference sequence). CDR3 residues: CSATGRQETQYF.

The chain links TRBV4-2 to TRBJ1-4; absent DNA, TCRdb's TRBD1 call cannot be checked. This CDR3 has 16 amino acids. Germline V lookup: CDR1 LGHNA, CDR2 YNFKEQ. CDR3 sequence: CASSQGQGWSNEKLFF.

This chain uses TRBV6-5 with TRBJ2-1. This CDR3 spans 16 amino acids. Germline V gene lookup returns CDR1 MNHEY and CDR2 SVGAGI. Here the CDR3 reads CASSHQRLSSYNEQFF.

The rearrangement links TRBV5-1 to TRBJ2-7; TCRdb designates TRBD1, a call that cannot be tested without DNA. This CDR3 spans 16 amino acids. Germline CDR1 and CDR2: SGHRS and YFSETQ. The CDR3 spells CASSPTTGGGTYEQYF. Filled out from reference TRBV5-1 and TRBJ2-7, the complete variable domain reads KAGVTQTPRYLIKTRGQQVTLSCSPISGHRSVSWYQQTPGQGLQFLFEYFSETQRNKGNFPGRFSGRQFSNSRSEMNVSTLELGDSALYLCASSPTTGGGTYEQYFGPGTRLTVT.

The chain combines TRBV6-2 or TRBV6-3 with TRBJ2-7; as DNA is missing, the TRBD1 call by TCRdb cannot be tested. CDR1 is MNHEY and CDR2 is SVGEGT in the germline V gene. The length of the CDR3 is 14 residues. CDR3 amino acids: CASRDPGTRYEQYF.

CDR3 protein: CASDSGGLGNEQFF. The rearrangement links TRBV19 to TRBJ2-1; TCRdb's D gene call, TRBD1, goes unchecked for lack of DNA. The CDR3 extends over 14 amino acids. CDR1 is LNHDA, CDR2 SQIVND, per germline (reference sequence).

V and J are TRBV6-1 and TRBJ1-1; TCRdb names TRBD1, which stays unverified in the absence of DNA. Germline V lookup: CDR1 MNHNS, CDR2 SASEGT. CDR3 size: 14 residues. CDR3 in amino acids: CASSTGQGESEAFF.

The chain employs TRBV7-8 and TRBJ1-6; TCRdb picks TRBD1, but there is no DNA to check that call. The CDR3 extends over 15 amino acids. Germline CDR1 SGHVS, CDR2 FQNEAQ. Here the CDR3 reads CASSFADGNSGGIHF. Using reference TRBV7-8 and TRBJ1-6 for the parts outside the CDR3, the full variable domain is GAGVSQSPRYKVAKRGQDVALRCDPISGHVSLFWYQQALGQGPEFLTYFQNEAQLDKSGLPSDRFFAERPEGSVSTLKIQRTQQEDSAVYLCASSFADGNSGGIHFGNGTRLTVT.

The CDR3 region is CASSQEGGFSYGYTF. This chain joins TRBV4-2 and TRBJ1-2; the D call of TRBD1 rests on TCRdb alone, since no DNA is present to check it. The germline V gene has CDR1 LGHNA and CDR2 YNFKEQ. The CDR3 sequence is 15 residues long.

The V call is TRBV6-1, the J call TRBJ1-2. This CDR3 region has 15 residues. CDR1 is MNHNS, CDR2 SASEGT, per germline. The CDR3 loop is CASSEYRPQSYGYTF.

The rearrangement joins TRBV5-1 to TRBJ1-1; TCRdb's D gene call, TRBD1, goes unchecked for lack of DNA. Germline CDR1 reads SGHRS; CDR2 reads YFSETQ. This CDR3 contains 15 residues. The CDR3 reads CASSLWAGLGTEAFF.

The CDR3 reads CAISRGPAGNQPQHF. The genes are TRBV10-3 and TRBJ1-5; TCRdb returns TRBD1, unconfirmable since there is no DNA. The germline V gene has CDR1 ENHRY and CDR2 SYGVKD. This CDR3 is 15 amino acids long.

The V call is TRBV5-1, the J call TRBJ2-7; TCRdb selects TRBD2, and the lack of DNA leaves this call unchecked. Germline CDR1 and CDR2: SGHRS and YFSETQ. CDR3 length equals 16 residues. CDR3 protein: CASSLGRTSVGYEQYF.

The chain joins TRBV2 to TRBJ2-7. The germline V gene has CDR1 SNHLY and CDR2 FYNNEI. The CDR3 has 15 amino acids. The CDR3 region is CASSDPFRRTYEQYF.

The gene calls are TRBV14 and TRBJ2-7; there is no DNA to check the TCRdb D call of TRBD2. Germline CDR1 reads SGHDN; CDR2 reads FVKESK. The CDR3 has 17 residues. CDR3 loop: CASSQDLGLAGAYEQYF.

This chain joins TRBV3-1 and TRBJ2-5; TCRdb designates TRBD1, a call that cannot be tested without DNA. Germline V gives CDR1 LGHDT, CDR2 YNNKEL (reference sequence). The CDR3 sequence is 14 residues long. The CDR3: CASSHQRGPRTQYF.

The chain combines TRBV5-5 with TRBJ1-2; there is no DNA to check the TCRdb D call of TRBD1. There are 15 residues in the CDR3. CDR1 and CDR2 from the germline V gene are SGHKS and YYEKEE (reference sequence). This CDR3 reads CASSSTGSINYGYTF. Full variable domain (remainder filled in from reference TRBV5-5 and TRBJ1-2): DAGVTQSPTHLIKTRGQQVTLRCSPISGHKSVSWYQQVLGQGPQFIFQYYEKEERGRGNFPDRFSARQFPNYSSELNVNALLLGDSALYLCASSSTGSINYGYTFGSGTRLTVV.

The chain joins TRBV7-8 to TRBJ1-2; the D gene TCRdb calls, TRBD1, cannot be checked with no DNA. The CDR3 loop spans 16 amino acids. Per germline, CDR1 SGHVS and CDR2 FQNEAQ. Here the CDR3 reads CASTTSWGQGRSGYTF.